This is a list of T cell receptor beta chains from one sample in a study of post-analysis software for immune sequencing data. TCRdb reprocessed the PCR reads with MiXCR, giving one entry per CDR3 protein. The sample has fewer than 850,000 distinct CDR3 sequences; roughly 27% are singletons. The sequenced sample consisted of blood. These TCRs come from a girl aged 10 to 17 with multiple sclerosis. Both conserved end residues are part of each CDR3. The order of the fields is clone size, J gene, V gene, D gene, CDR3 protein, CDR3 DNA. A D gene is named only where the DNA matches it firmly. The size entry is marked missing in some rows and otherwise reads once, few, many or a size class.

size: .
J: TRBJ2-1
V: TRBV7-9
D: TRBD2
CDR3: CASRETGTRDYNEQFF
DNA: TGTGCCAGCAGGGAAACCGGGACTAGGGACTACAATGAGCAGTTCTTC

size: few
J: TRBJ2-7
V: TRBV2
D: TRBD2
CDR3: CASRGTNYEQYF
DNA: TGTGCCAGCAGAGGGACTAACTACGAGCAGTACTTC

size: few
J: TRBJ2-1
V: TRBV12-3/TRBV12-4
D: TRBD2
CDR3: CASSLARVGRVKNEQFF
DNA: TGTGCCAGCAGTTTAGCGCGGGTCGGGAGGGTTAAGAATGAGCAGTTCTTC

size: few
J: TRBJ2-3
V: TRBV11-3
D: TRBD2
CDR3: CASSPRGGGSTDTQYF
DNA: TGTGCCAGCAGCCCCCGCGGCGGGGGTAGCACAGATACGCAGTATTTT

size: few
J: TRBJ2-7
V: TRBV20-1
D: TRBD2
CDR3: CSAGGLAGPREQYF
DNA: TGCAGTGCCGGCGGACTAGCGGGGCCACGCGAGCAGTACTTC

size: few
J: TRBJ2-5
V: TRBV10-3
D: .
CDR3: CAISPSIQETQYF
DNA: TGTGCCATCAGTCCTTCTATCCAAGAGACCCAGTACTTC

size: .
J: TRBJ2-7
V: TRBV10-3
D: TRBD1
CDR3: CAISESGQGLNEQYF
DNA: TGTGCCATCAGTGAGTCGGGACAGGGGCTGAACGAGCAGTACTTC

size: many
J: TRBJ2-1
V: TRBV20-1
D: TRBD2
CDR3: CSARGLAGGYNEQFF
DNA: TGCAGTGCTCGAGGACTAGCGGGGGGATACAATGAGCAGTTCTTC

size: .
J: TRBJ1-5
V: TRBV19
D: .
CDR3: CASSQRIDSNQPQHF
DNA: TGTGCCAGTAGCCAACGAATCGATAGCAATCAGCCCCAGCATTTT

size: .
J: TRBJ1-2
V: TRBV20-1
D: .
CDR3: CSATRGAYGYTF
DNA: TGCAGTGCCACTAGGGGGGCTTATGGCTACACCTTC

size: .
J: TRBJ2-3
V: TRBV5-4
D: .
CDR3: CASGTFGERSTDTQYF
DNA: TGTGCCAGCGGGACCTTTGGAGAGCGGAGCACAGATACGCAGTATTTT

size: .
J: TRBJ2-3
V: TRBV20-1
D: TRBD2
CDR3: CSARRASGMSTDTQYF
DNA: TGCAGTGCTAGAAGGGCTAGCGGGATGAGCACAGATACGCAGTATTTT

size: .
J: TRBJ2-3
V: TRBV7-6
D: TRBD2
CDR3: CASSLGASGGPATQYF
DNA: TGTGCCAGCAGCTTAGGCGCTAGCGGGGGGCCTGCTACGCAGTATTTT

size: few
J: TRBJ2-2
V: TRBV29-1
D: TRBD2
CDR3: CSGLAENTGELFF
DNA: TGCAGCGGACTAGCGGAGAACACCGGGGAGCTGTTTTTT

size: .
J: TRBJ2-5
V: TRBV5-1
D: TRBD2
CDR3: CASSFSLAHREEQYF
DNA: TGCGCCAGCAGCTTTTCTCTAGCGCACCGGGAGGAGCAGTACTTC

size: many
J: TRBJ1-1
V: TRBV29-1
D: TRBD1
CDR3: CSVGTGDTEAFF
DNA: TGCAGCGTGGGGACAGGGGATACTGAAGCTTTCTTT

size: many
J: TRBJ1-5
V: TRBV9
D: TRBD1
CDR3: CASSLVAGGPQPQHF
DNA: TGTGCCAGCAGCCTCGTGGCAGGGGGCCCTCAGCCCCAGCATTTT

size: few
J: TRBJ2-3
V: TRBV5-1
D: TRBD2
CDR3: CASSRGTSGASTDTQYF
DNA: TGCGCCAGCAGCCGGGGGACTAGCGGAGCTAGCACAGATACGCAGTATTTT